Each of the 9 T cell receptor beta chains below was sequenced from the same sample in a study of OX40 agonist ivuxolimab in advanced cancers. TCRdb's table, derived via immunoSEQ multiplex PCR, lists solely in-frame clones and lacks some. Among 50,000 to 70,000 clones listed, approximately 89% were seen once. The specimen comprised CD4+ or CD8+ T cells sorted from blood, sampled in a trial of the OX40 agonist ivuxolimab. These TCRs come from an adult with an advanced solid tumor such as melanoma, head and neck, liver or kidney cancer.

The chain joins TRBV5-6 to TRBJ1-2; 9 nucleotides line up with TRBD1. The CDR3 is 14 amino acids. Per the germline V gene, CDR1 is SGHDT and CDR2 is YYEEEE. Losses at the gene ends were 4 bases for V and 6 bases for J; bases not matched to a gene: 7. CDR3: CASSVRTGDNGYTF. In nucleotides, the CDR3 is TGTGCCAGCAGCGTCCGGACAGGGGATAATGGCTACACCTTC.

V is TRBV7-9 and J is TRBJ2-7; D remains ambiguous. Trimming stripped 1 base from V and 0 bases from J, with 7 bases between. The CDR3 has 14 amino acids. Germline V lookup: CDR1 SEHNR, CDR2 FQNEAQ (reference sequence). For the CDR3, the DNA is TGTGCCAGCAGCTTAGAGTCTAGCTCCTACGAGCAGTACTTC. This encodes CASSLESSSYEQYF.

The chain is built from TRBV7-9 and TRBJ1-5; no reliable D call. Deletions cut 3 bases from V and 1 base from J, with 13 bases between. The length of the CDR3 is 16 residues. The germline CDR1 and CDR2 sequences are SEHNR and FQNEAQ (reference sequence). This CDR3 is CASSFFTSGSNQPQHF. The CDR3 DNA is TGTGCCAGCAGCTTTTTCACCTCTGGCAGCAATCAGCCCCAGCATTTT.

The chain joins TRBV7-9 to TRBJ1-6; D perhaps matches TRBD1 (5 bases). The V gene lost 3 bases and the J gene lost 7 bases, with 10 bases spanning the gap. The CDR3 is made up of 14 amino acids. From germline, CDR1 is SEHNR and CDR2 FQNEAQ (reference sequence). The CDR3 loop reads CASSFTGTNSPLHF. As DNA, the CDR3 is TGTGCCAGCAGCTTTACGGGGACCAATTCACCCCTCCACTTT.

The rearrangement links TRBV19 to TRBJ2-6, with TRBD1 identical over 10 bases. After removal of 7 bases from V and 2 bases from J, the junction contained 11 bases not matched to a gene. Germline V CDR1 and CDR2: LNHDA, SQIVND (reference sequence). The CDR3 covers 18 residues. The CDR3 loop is CASNNRDRGYPGANVLTF. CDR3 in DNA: TGTGCCAGTAACAACCGGGACAGGGGTTACCCTGGGGCCAACGTCCTGACTTTC.

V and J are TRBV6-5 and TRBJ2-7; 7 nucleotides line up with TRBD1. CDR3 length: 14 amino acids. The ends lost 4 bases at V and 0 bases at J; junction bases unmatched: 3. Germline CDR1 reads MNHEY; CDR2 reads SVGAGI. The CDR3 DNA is TGTGCCAGCAGTTGGGACAGTAGCTCCTACGAGCAGTACTTC. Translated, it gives CASSWDSSSYEQYF.

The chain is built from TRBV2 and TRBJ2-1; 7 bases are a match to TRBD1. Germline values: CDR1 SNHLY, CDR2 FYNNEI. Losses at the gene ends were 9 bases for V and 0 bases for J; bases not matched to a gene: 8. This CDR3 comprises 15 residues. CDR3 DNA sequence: TGTGCCAGTATGGGACAGTCCCTCTCCTACAATGAGCAGTTCTTC. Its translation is CASMGQSLSYNEQFF.

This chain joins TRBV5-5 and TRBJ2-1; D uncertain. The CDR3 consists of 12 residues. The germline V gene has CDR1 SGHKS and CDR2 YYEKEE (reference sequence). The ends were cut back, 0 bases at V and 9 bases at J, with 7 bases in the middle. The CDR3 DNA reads TGTGCCAGCAGCTTGGATGGCAGTGAGCAGTTCTTC. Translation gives CASSLDGSEQFF.

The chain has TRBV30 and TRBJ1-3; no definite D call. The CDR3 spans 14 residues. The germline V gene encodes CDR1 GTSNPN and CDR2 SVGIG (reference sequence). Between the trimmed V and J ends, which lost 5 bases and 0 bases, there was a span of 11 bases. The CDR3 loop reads CAWSYRNSGNTIYF. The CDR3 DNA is TGTGCCTGGTCTTACCGTAACTCTGGAAACACCATATATTTT.